Included here is one TCR beta chain sequence, with context. The antigen is undetermined. Profiling relied on immunoSEQ multiplex PCR, and the TCRdb table lists in-frame clones only, not all of them. Of approximately 65,000 clones detected, roughly 79% appear once; the ten largest clones hold around 4.6%. The CDR3 extends over 14 amino acids. Unmatched junction bases numbered 4, after V lost 5 bases and J lost 1 base. CDR1 is SGHVS and CDR2 is FQNEAQ in the germline V gene. This sample is drawn from a study of T cells in localized non-small cell lung cancer. Study conclusions and caveats: Tumor trailed uninvolved adjacent lung in T cell clonality, which peaked there.

The clonotype comes from a man aged 35-69 years with stage II lung adenocarcinoma. The sequences come from PBMCs, collected before any cancer treatment. The gene calls are TRBV7-8 and TRBJ2-7; 8 positions agree with TRBD2. This CDR3 is CASSLTSGSYEQYF. The CDR3 DNA sequence: TGTGCCAGCAGCCTCACTAGCGGTTCCTACGAGCAGTACTTC.